The clone carrying this TCR beta chain was detected ten times or more. What it binds is not known. This entry belongs to a study of T cell repertoires in cytomegalovirus infection. As for the study in general: Indicated by public TCR beta signatures were CMV infection and matching HLA type.

V lost 2 bases, J lost 4 bases, and 12 bases lay in between. The CDR3 is 15 residues long. Per the germline V gene, CDR1 is SGHTA and CDR2 is FQGNSA. TCRdb recomputed calls from the reads with MiXCR, one row per CDR3 protein. The sample has 90,000 to 130,000 distinct CDR3 sequences, roughly a tenth seen once; the top ten hold roughly 29%. The sequenced material came from PBMCs, sequenced either directly or after in vitro stimulation (not recorded which). This chain joins TRBV7-2 and TRBJ1-5; tentative D call: TRBD1 (6 bases). The TCR originated in a human donor in good health (CMV status not recorded). Some clones in this sample may be carry-over from other donors' samples. In DNA form, the CDR3 reads TGTGCCAGCAGCTTATGGGGGGGCGGGAATCAGCCCCAGCATTTT. Translated, it gives CASSLWGGGNQPQHF.